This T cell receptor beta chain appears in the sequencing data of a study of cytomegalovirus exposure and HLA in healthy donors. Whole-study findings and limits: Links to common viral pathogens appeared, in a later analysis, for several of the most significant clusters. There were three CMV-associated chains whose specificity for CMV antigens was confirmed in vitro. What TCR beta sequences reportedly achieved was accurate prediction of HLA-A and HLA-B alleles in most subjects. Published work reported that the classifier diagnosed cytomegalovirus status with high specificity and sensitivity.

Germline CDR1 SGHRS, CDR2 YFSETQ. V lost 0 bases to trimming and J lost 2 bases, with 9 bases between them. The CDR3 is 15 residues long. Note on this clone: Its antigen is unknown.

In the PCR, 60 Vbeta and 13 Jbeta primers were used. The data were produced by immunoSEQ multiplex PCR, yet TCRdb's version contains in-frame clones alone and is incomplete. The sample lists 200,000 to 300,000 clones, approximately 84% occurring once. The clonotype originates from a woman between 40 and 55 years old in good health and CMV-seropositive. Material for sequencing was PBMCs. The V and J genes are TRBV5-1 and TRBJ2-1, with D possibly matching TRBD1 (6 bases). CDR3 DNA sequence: TGCGCCAGCAGCTTGGAAGGACAGACCTACAATGAGCAGTTCTTC. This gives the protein CASSLEGQTYNEQFF.